A selection of T cell receptor beta chains follows, all from one sample in a study of T cells expressing NK-cell markers. For each CDR3 protein, TCRdb gives one entry from its re-call of the 5' RACE reads, without DNA. Its clone listing holds more than 400,000 distinct CDR3 sequences. The material sequenced was blood T cells: a sorted CD56 or NKG2C T cell subset, CD4+ or CD8+ T cells, or bulk PBMC T cells (not recorded which). The origin of the receptors is a woman aged 18 to 69 in good health. Both conserved end residues are part of each CDR3.

v_call	j_call	cdr3_aa
TRBV29-1	TRBJ1-5	CSVGTVGVQPQHF
TRBV6-2/TRBV6-3	TRBJ2-2	CASSYGPDSGGELFF
TRBV3-1	TRBJ1-2	CASSQVAGFDYGYTF
TRBV12-3/TRBV12-4	TRBJ2-2	CASSPLDSTGELFF
TRBV4-3	TRBJ2-2	CASSQEVRTGEPFF
TRBV24-1	TRBJ2-1	CATSDSGRTLSSYNEQFF
TRBV7-2	TRBJ1-2	CASSPRDGPYTF
TRBV7-3	TRBJ2-3	CASGPSTDTQYF
TRBV7-2	TRBJ2-3	CASSLVAALSTDTQYF
TRBV20-1	TRBJ2-1	CSANGRPGPRAGEQFF
TRBV28	TRBJ2-4	CASSSPGTAKNIQYF
TRBV28	TRBJ2-1	CASRGGRVGSSYNEQFF
TRBV4-2	TRBJ1-4	CASSQLGEKLFF
TRBV28	TRBJ2-5	CASSSHRGRETQYF
TRBV2	TRBJ2-5	CASSELGLALQETQYF
TRBV2	TRBJ2-5	CASSDGRGQGETQYF
TRBV28	TRBJ1-1	CASTRGHGMNTEAFF
TRBV5-1	TRBJ1-2	CASSPNVQAGGGYTF
TRBV6-5	TRBJ1-1	CASSYSVTVWAEAFF
TRBV3-1	TRBJ1-6	CASSRTDNSPLHF
TRBV6-2/TRBV6-3	TRBJ2-2	CASRPRDYSTGELFF
TRBV7-9	TRBJ2-7	CASSFGDTSSYEQYF
TRBV4-3	TRBJ1-4	CASSRRGLSNEKLFF
TRBV6-5	TRBJ1-4	CASSSRTGFEKLFF
TRBV12-3/TRBV12-4	TRBJ2-5	CASSPTRTSGEETQYF
TRBV20-1	TRBJ2-7	CSASPLALPSSYEQYF
TRBV15	TRBJ2-7	CATSPGSSYEQYF
TRBV7-2	TRBJ2-5	CASSPTRETQYF
TRBV9	TRBJ1-2	CASSVGGAGNYGYTF
TRBV5-6	TRBJ1-6	CASSLVRDSPLHF
TRBV29-1	TRBJ2-1	CSVVYNSYNEQFF
TRBV3-1	TRBJ2-5	CAIRPSWGEETQYF
TRBV5-6	TRBJ1-1	CASRPLGRGNTEAFF
TRBV12-3/TRBV12-4	TRBJ2-5	CASSLGAGGARKTQYF
TRBV9	TRBJ1-1	CASSVAPTGAEAFF
TRBV9	TRBJ1-3	CASSVDEGNTIYF
TRBV18	TRBJ1-1	CASSRNPTSVSRANTEAFF
TRBV6-5	TRBJ2-3	CASSYGPTRADTQYF
TRBV6-5	TRBJ1-2	CASSSFFRTGWGSNYGYTF
TRBV2	TRBJ2-5	CASSHDPKETQYF
TRBV5-6	TRBJ2-3	CASSSDRGEDTQYF
TRBV5-1	TRBJ2-5	CASSSSDRGRQETQYF
TRBV27	TRBJ2-1	CASSLSANYNEQFF
TRBV6-5	TRBJ2-1	CASSYGLAREQFF
TRBV6-1	TRBJ2-1	CASKGGWGQFF
TRBV20-1	TRBJ1-1	CSATGTPEAFF
TRBV6-6	TRBJ2-5	CATTAQPSIAQYF
TRBV7-2	TRBJ1-1	CASSLGGLTLRNTEAFF
TRBV7-2	TRBJ2-7	CASSGRDSWEQYF